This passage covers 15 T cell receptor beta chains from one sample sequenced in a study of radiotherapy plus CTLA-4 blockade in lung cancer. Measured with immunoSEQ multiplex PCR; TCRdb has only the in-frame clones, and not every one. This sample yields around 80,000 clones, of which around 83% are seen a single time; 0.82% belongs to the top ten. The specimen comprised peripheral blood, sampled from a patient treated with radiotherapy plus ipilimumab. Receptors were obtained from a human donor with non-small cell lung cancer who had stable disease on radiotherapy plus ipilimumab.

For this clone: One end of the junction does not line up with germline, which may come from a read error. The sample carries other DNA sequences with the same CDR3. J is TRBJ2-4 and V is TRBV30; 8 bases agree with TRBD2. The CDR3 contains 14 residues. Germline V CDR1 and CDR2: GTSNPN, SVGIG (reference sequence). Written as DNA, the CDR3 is TGCGCCTGGAGTGTAACGGGAGGGATAAACATTCAGTACTTC. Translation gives CAWSVTGGINIQYF.

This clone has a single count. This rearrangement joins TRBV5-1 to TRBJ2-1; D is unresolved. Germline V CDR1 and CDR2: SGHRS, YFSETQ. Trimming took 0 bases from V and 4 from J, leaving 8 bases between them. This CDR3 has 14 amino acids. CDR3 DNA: TGCGCCAGCAGCTTGGGCCCCCCTTACAATGAGCAGTTCTTC. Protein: CASSLGPPYNEQFF.

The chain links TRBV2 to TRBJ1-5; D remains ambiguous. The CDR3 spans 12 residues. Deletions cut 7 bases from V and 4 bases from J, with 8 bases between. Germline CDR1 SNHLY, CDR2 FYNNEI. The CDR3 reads CASNRGNQPQHF. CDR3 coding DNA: TGTGCCAGCAACCGGGGAAATCAGCCCCAGCATTTT.

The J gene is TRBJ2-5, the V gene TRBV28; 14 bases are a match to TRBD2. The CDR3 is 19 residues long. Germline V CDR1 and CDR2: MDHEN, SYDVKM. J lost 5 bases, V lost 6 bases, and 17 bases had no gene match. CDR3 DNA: TGTGCCAGCAGCCACTCCCTCGGGACTAGCGGGAGATTGGTGGAGACCCAGTACTTC. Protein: CASSHSLGTSGRLVETQYF. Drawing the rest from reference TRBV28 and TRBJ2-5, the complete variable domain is DVKVTQSSRYLVKRTGEKVFLECVQDMDHENMFWYRQDPGLGLRLIYFSYDVKMKEKGDIPEGYSVSREKKERFSLILESASTNQTSMYLCASSHSLGTSGRLVETQYFGPGTRLLVL.

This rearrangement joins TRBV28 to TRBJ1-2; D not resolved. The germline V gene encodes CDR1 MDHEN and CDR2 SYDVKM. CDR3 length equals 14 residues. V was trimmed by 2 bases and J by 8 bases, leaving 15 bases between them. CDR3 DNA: TGTGCCAGCAGTTTAATATCAGGACGGAACGGCTACACCTTC. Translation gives CASSLISGRNGYTF.

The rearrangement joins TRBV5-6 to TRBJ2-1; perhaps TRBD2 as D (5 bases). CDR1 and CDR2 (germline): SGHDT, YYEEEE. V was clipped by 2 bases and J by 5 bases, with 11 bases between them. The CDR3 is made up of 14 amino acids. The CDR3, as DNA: TGTGCCAGCAGCTTAGGGCTAGCTAACAATGAGCAGTTCTTC. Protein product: CASSLGLANNEQFF.

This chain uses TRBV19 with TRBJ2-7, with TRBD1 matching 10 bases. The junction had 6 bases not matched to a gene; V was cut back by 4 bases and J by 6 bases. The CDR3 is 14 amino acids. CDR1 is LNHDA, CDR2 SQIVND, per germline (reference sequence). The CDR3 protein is CASSTRQGAAEQYF. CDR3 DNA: TGTGCCAGTAGTACCCGACAGGGGGCGGCCGAGCAGTACTTC.

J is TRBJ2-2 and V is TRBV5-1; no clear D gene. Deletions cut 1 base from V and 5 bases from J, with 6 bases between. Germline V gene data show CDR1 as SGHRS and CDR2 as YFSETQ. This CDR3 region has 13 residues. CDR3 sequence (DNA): TGCGCCAGCAGCTTGATGGGTACCGGGGAGCTGTTTTTT. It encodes CASSLMGTGELFF.

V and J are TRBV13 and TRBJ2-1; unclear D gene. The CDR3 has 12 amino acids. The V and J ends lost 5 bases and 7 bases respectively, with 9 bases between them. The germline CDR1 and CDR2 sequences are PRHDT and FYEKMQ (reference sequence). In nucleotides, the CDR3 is TGTGCCAGCAGCCCCCCATATAATGAGCAGTTCTTC. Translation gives CASSPPYNEQFF.

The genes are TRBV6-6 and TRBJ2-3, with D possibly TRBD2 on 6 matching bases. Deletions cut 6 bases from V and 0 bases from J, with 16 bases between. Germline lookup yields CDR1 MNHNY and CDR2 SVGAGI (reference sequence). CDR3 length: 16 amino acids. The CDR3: CASSPKGLRSTDTQYF. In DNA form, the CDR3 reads TGTGCCAGCAGCCCGAAGGGACTGCGCAGCACAGATACGCAGTATTTT.

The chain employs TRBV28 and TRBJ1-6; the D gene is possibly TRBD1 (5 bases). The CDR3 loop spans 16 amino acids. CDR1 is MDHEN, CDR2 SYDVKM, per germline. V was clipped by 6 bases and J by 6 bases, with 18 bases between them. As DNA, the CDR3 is TGTGCCAGCAGCTCCTTTGTGGGGCAGGGTAATTCACCCCTCCACTTT. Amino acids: CASSSFVGQGNSPLHF.

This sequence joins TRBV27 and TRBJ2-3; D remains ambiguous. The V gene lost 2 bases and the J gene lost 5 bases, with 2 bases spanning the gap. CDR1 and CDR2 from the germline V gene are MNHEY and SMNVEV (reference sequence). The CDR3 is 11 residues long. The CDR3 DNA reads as TGTGCCAGCAGTTTAGGAGATACGCAGTATTTT. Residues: CASSLGDTQYF.

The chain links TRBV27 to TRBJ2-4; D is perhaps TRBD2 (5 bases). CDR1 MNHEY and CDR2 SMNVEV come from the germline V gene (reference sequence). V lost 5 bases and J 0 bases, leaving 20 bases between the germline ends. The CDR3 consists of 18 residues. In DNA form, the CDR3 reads TGTGCCAGCAGTCCTTCAAGGGTCAGGACTCTAGCCAAAAACATTCAGTACTTC. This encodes CASSPSRVRTLAKNIQYF.

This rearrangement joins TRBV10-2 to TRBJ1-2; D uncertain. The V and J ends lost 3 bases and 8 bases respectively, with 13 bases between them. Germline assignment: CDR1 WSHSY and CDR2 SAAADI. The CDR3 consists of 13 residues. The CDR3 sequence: CASSDQALGGYTF. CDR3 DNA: TGCGCCAGCAGTGATCAGGCCTTGGGGGGCTACACCTTC.

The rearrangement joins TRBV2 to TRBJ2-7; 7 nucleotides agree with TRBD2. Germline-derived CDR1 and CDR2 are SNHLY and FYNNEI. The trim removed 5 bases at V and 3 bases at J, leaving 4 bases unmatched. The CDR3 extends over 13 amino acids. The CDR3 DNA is TGTGCCAGCAGTACGCAGCGGGGCTACGAGCAGTACTTC. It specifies CASSTQRGYEQYF.